The 26 T cell receptor beta chains below come from one sample, sequenced in a study of control samples from healthy donors and cancer patients. Libraries were prepared by immunoSEQ multiplex PCR; TCRdb keeps only in-frame clonotypes and omits some of them. Here the sample spans fewer than 300,000 clones, around 80% being singletons. Sequencing input: PBMCs. All receptors derive from a woman aged 60 to 75 with lung cancer.

The rearrangement joins TRBV6-1 to TRBJ2-2; D is undetermined. Per germline, CDR1 MNHNS and CDR2 SASEGT. The CDR3 sequence is 16 residues long. Trimming took 4 bases from V and 3 from J, leaving 15 bases between them. The chain's CDR3 is CASSGGEKLYTGELFF. The DNA for the CDR3 is TGTGCCAGCAGTGGAGGAGAGAAGCTTTACACCGGGGAGCTGTTTTTT.

This clone has a handful of counts. J is TRBJ1-5 and V is TRBV6-5; maybe TRBD1 (6 bases). The CDR3 has 14 amino acids. The ends were cut back, 0 bases at V and 3 bases at J, with 6 bases in the middle. The V gene's germline CDR1 is MNHEY and CDR2 SVGAGI. Written as DNA, the CDR3 is TGTGCCAGCAGTTACTCGGGGGCCAATCAGCCCCAGCATTTT. Its translation: CASSYSGANQPQHF.

This clone was observed once. V and J are TRBV28 and TRBJ1-5, with 7 bases lining up with TRBD1. J lost 5 bases, V lost 6 bases, and 10 bases had no gene match. This CDR3 comprises 15 residues. Germline lookup yields CDR1 MDHEN and CDR2 SYDVKM. The CDR3 region has the DNA TGTGCCAGCAGCCCCCTTACAGGGGAGGATCAGCCCCAGCATTTT. This sequence encodes CASSPLTGEDQPQHF.

The gene calls are TRBV7-8 and TRBJ1-6; D may be TRBD1 (6 bases). CDR3 length: 14 residues. Deletions cut 9 bases from V and 8 bases from J, with 17 bases between. Germline values: CDR1 SGHVS, CDR2 FQNEAQ. The CDR3 region is CASGGRGEDSPLHF. The CDR3 DNA reads as TGTGCCAGTGGGGGGAGGGGGGAGGATTCACCCCTCCACTTT. The variable domain in full, completed from reference TRBV7-8 and TRBJ1-6, reads GAGVSQSPRYKVAKRGQDVALRCDPISGHVSLFWYQQALGQGPEFLTYFQNEAQLDKSGLPSDRFFAERPEGSVSTLKIQRTQQEDSAVYLCASGGRGEDSPLHFGNGTRLTVT.

V usage is TRBV5-1 and J usage is TRBJ2-6; weak D call: TRBD1 (5 bases). Germline-derived CDR1 and CDR2 are SGHRS and YFSETQ. This CDR3 is built from 15 residues. With 2 bases removed from V and 4 bases from J, the gap between germline ends came to 10 bases. CDR3 residues: CASSFQGSGANVLTF. The CDR3 DNA is TGCGCCAGCAGCTTTCAGGGATCCGGGGCCAACGTCCTGACTTTC.

The chain employs TRBV18 and TRBJ1-5; perhaps TRBD1 as D (5 bases). Germline CDR1 is KGHSH and CDR2 is LQKENI. This CDR3 has 15 amino acids. V lost 6 bases and J lost 5, with 17 bases in between. The CDR3 sequence is CASSPYGGADQPQHF. DNA for the CDR3: TGTGCCAGCTCCCCGTACGGAGGGGCGGATCAGCCCCAGCATTTT.

This chain links TRBV5-4 with TRBJ1-1; D is unresolved. Trimming cost V 9 bases and J 4 bases, with 16 bases left between them. The CDR3 has 13 residues. From germline, CDR1 is SGHNT and CDR2 YYREEE (reference sequence). The CDR3 DNA reads TGTGCCACACGTCTGGAGAGATCCACTGAAGCTTTCTTT. It specifies CATRLERSTEAFF.

The chain carries TRBV4-1 and TRBJ2-5, with 10 bases identical to TRBD1. Trimming cost V 3 bases and J 5 bases; bases outside gene matches: 6. This CDR3 is 15 amino acids long. Germline lookup yields CDR1 MGHRA and CDR2 YSYEKL. This chain's CDR3 is CASSQGTGDRETQYF. CDR3 in DNA: TGCGCCAGCAGCCAGGGGACAGGGGACCGGGAGACCCAGTACTTC.

CDR3 region: CASSQLGHPNTEAFF. The CDR3 bases are TGTGCCAGCAGCCAACTTGGACATCCGAACACTGAAGCTTTCTTT. This chain joins TRBV3-1 (or the pseudogene TRBV3-2) and TRBJ1-1; maybe TRBD1 (5 bases). Per germline, CDR1 LGHDT and CDR2 YNNKEL (reference sequence). CDR3 length: 15 amino acids. Trimming shortened V by 2 bases and J by 1 base, and 11 bases separated the two germline ends.

The CDR3 reads CAWKGATGLGTGELFF. CDR3 coding DNA: TGTGCCTGGAAGGGGGCTACCGGACTGGGGACCGGGGAGCTGTTTTTT. This chain uses TRBV30 with TRBJ2-2; 7 nucleotides agree with TRBD1. The CDR3 is made up of 16 amino acids. The junction had 13 bases not matched to a gene; V was cut back by 4 bases and J by 5 bases. Germline V lookup: CDR1 GTSNPN, CDR2 SVGIG (reference sequence).

There are many counts of this clone. The J gene is TRBJ2-1, the V gene TRBV10-1; TRBD2 agrees at 8 bases. This CDR3 comprises 15 residues. Germline trimming cut 1 base from V and 7 bases from J; bases unmatched to any gene: 6. Germline-derived CDR1 and CDR2 are WNHNN and SYGVQD (reference sequence). The CDR3 DNA reads as TGCGCCAGCAGTGAGTTCGCGGGAGGTCTGAATGAGCAGTTCTTC. Its protein is CASSEFAGGLNEQFF.

This chain links TRBV19 with TRBJ1-1, with 10 bases that match TRBD1. CDR1 is LNHDA and CDR2 is SQIVND in the germline V gene (reference sequence). Unmatched junction bases numbered 3, after V lost 10 bases and J lost 4 bases. This CDR3 has 12 amino acids. The chain's CDR3 is CATGDRGTEAFF. In DNA, the CDR3 is TGTGCCACCGGGGACAGGGGCACTGAAGCTTTCTTT.

J is TRBJ2-5 and V is TRBV19; D is possibly TRBD1 or TRBD2 (5 bases each). The CDR3 contains 15 residues. The V and J ends lost 1 base and 2 bases respectively, with 11 bases between them. From germline, CDR1 is LNHDA and CDR2 SQIVND (reference sequence). CDR3 in amino acids: CASSIVSGPQETQYF. Here the CDR3 DNA reads TGTGCCAGTAGTATAGTTTCGGGACCGCAAGAGACCCAGTACTTC.

The CDR3 here is CASSMDRGRSGELFF. The CDR3 region has the DNA TGTGCCAGCAGCATGGACAGGGGACGGTCCGGGGAGCTGTTTTTT. The chain links TRBV6-5 to TRBJ2-2; TRBD1 agrees at 9 bases. The germline V gene has CDR1 MNHEY and CDR2 SVGAGI. CDR3 size: 15 residues. With 6 bases clipped from V and 6 bases from J, the junction kept 8 bases outside the gene matches.

The rearrangement uses TRBV5-4 and TRBJ1-2; unclear D gene. This CDR3 contains 15 residues. V lost 5 bases to trimming and J lost 7 bases, with 21 bases between them. Germline loops: CDR1 SGHNT, CDR2 YYREEE (reference sequence). The CDR3 nucleotides are TGTGCCAGCAGTACTCCCGGGAGATTAATCTCTGGCTACACCTTC. Its translation: CASSTPGRLISGYTF.

The count of this clone is one. The J gene is TRBJ1-3, the V gene TRBV23-1; TRBD1 might be the D (5 bases). TRBV23-1 is classed as an ORF, of uncertain function. V was shortened by 1 base and J by 3 bases, with 13 bases between the two germline ends. The CDR3 is 16 amino acids. The CDR3 region has the DNA TGCGCCAGCAGTCAATGGGACGGGGGATTTGGAAACACCATATATTTT. Its translation is CASSQWDGGFGNTIYF.

This chain connects TRBV7-3 to TRBJ2-2; TRBD1 matches 8 bases. V shed 5 bases, J shed 3 bases, and the junction held 8 bases outside the gene matches. The length of the CDR3 is 16 residues. CDR1 and CDR2 (germline): SGHTA, FQGTGA. The CDR3 sequence: CASSTTGALDTGELFF. The CDR3 DNA is TGTGCCAGCAGCACGACAGGGGCCCTGGACACCGGGGAGCTGTTTTTT.

The chain links TRBV5-4 to TRBJ2-3; no reliable D call. V was clipped by 4 bases and J by 4 bases, with 7 bases between them. Germline V gene data show CDR1 as SGHNT and CDR2 as YYREEE (reference sequence). The CDR3 contains 12 residues. CDR3 sequence (DNA): TGTGCCAGCAGCCCCGCGTCAGATACGCAGTATTTT. This translates into CASSPASDTQYF.

V and J are TRBV6-4 and TRBJ1-1; TRBD1 matches 7 bases. CDR1 is MRHNA, CDR2 SNTAGT, per germline. The CDR3 has 13 amino acids. V lost 10 bases and J lost 0; bases outside the gene matches: 5. CDR3 in DNA: TGTGCCACCAGGGACAGTTTGAACACTGAAGCTTTCTTT. This sequence encodes CATRDSLNTEAFF.

This chain uses TRBV5-1 with TRBJ1-1, with 9 bases identical to TRBD1. Germline assignment: CDR1 SGHRS and CDR2 YFSETQ. The CDR3 extends over 14 amino acids. J was trimmed by 6 bases and V by 4 bases; bases with no gene match: 7. CDR3 coding DNA: TGCGCCAGCAGCCCGGGACAGGGAGGGTCTGAAGCTTTCTTT. Residues: CASSPGQGGSEAFF.

V gene TRBV12-3 or TRBV12-4 combines with J gene TRBJ2-7, with D possibly matching TRBD2 (6 bases). The CDR3 is 13 residues long. V was shortened by 0 bases and J by 3 bases, with 6 bases between the two germline ends. The CDR3 is CASSLAGGYEQYF. The CDR3 DNA follows: TGTGCCAGCAGTTTAGCGGGGGGCTACGAGCAGTACTTC.

Here the CDR3 DNA reads TGTGCCAGCAGCGTAGGTCCCCCGGGGGCTTACGAGCAGTACTTC. It encodes CASSVGPPGAYEQYF. The chain combines TRBV9 with TRBJ2-7, with D perhaps TRBD1 or TRBD2 (6 bases each). Per the germline V gene, CDR1 is SGDLS and CDR2 is YYNGEE. This CDR3 comprises 15 residues. V lost 0 bases and J lost 4, with 14 bases in between.

This chain joins TRBV24-1 and TRBJ2-3; D call uncertain. Trimming shortened V by 5 bases and J by 2 bases, and 10 bases separated the two germline ends. CDR3 length: 14 amino acids. Germline CDR1 reads KGHDR; CDR2 reads SFDVKD. The CDR3 reads CATSGSGFTDTQYF. In DNA form, the CDR3 reads TGTGCCACCAGTGGGTCCGGGTTCACAGATACGCAGTATTTT.

Notes on this clone: Other DNA sequences from this sample encode an identical CDR3 as well. The chain uses TRBV24-1 and TRBJ1-4, with D hard to call. Trimming left V 2 bases short and J 7 bases short, with 13 bases between. The germline CDR1 and CDR2 sequences are KGHDR and SFDVKD. This CDR3 has 15 amino acids. CDR3 nucleotide sequence: TGTGCCACCAGTGATTCAAGGACGGGAGGTGAAAAACTGTTTTTT. It encodes CATSDSRTGGEKLFF.

The gene calls are TRBV10-3 and TRBJ1-2, with 9 bases fitting TRBD1. With V trimmed by 6 bases and J by 4 bases, 6 bases remained unmatched. The CDR3 contains 14 residues. CDR1 and CDR2 from the germline V gene are ENHRY and SYGVKD. Here the CDR3 reads CAIRTGQGPYGYTF. In DNA, the CDR3 is TGTGCCATCAGGACGGGACAGGGACCCTATGGCTACACCTTC.

This chain links TRBV28 with TRBJ1-2, with a possible D match to TRBD1 (6 bases). The CDR3 is 13 amino acids. Germline V lookup: CDR1 MDHEN, CDR2 SYDVKM. With 10 bases removed from V and 0 bases from J, the gap between germline ends came to 12 bases. CDR3 residues: CAIQQGANYGYTF. The DNA of the CDR3 is TGTGCCATCCAACAGGGAGCTAACTATGGCTACACCTTC.